The text below deals with one T cell receptor (beta chain). Its specificity is unknown. The CDR3 is 14 residues long. From germline, CDR1 is SQVTM and CDR2 ANQGSEA. The trim removed 4 bases at V and 6 bases at J, leaving 9 bases unmatched. The data stem from a study of T-cell reconstitution after alpha-beta-depleted transplantation in children. Study outcomes and limitations: It was newly produced T cells that mostly accounted for T-cell counts and diversity one year after transplant.

The authors prepared the TCRbeta library with unique molecular identifiers. One entry per CDR3 protein, called by TCRdb with MiXCR from the PCR reads. The table lists approximately 110,000 distinct CDR3 sequences, about 21% of them singletons, with about 11% in the top ten. The chain is built from TRBV29-1 and TRBJ2-1, with 7 bases lining up with TRBD2. The sequencing used PBMCs, mostly from graft donor cells, collected 180 days after TCRalphabeta/CD19-depleted stem cell transplant. The sequence derives from a male patient aged 2 to 9 who had a stem cell transplant for chronic granulomatous disease, so the T cells may come from the graft donor. The CDR3 bases are TGCAGCGTTGCCGGGAGGCTAGCGCCCAATGAGCAGTTCTTC. It specifies CSVAGRLAPNEQFF.